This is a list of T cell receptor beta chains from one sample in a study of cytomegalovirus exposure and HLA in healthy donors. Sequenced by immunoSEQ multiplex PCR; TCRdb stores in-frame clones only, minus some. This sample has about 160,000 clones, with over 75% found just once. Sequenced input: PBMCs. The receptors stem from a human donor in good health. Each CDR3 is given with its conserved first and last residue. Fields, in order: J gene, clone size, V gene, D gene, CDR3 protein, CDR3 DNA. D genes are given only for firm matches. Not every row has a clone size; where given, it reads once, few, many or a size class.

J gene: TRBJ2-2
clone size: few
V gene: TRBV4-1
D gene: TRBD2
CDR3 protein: CASSRRLALSGGELFF
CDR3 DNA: TGCGCCAGCAGCCGCAGACTAGCTCTTTCGGGTGGGGAGCTGTTTTTT

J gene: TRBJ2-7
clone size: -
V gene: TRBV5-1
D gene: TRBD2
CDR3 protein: CASSLRASGGAYEQYF
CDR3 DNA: TGCGCCAGCAGCCTCAGGGCTAGCGGGGGAGCCTACGAGCAGTACTTC

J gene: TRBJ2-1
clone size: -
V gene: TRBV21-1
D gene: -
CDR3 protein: CASSRPFAGTIGSEQFF
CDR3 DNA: TGTGCCAGCAGTCGGCCCTTCGCGGGGACTATTGGGAGTGAGCAGTTCTTC

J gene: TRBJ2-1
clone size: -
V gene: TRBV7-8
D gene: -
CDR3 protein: CASSSNRDNEQFF
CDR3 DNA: TGTGCCAGCAGCTCTAACAGAGACAATGAGCAGTTCTTC

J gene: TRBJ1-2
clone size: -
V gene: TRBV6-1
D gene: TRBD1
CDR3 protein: CASSAIQGPYGYTF
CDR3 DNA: TGTGCCAGCAGTGCTATACAGGGGCCGTATGGCTACACCTTC

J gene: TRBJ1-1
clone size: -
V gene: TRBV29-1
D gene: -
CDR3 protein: CSVEEGGGAEAFF
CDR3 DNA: TGCAGCGTTGAAGAAGGGGGGGGCGCGGAAGCTTTCTTT

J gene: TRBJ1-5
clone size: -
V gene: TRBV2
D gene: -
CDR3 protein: CASRRGGSGNQPQHF
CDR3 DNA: TGTGCCAGCAGGCGAGGGGGATCGGGCAATCAGCCCCAGCATTTT

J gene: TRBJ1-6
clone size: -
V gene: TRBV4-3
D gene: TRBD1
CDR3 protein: CASSQPDRGSPLHF
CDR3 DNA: TGCGCCAGCAGCCAACCGGACAGGGGATCACCCCTCCACTTT

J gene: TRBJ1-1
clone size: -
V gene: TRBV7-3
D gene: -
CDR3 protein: CASSLSGQMNTEAFF
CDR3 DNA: TGTGCCAGCAGCTTAAGCGGACAGATGAACACTGAAGCTTTCTTT

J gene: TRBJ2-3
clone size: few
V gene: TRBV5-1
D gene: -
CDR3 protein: CASSFDGVSTDTQYF
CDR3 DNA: TGCGCCAGCAGCTTCGACGGGGTTAGCACAGATACGCAGTATTTT

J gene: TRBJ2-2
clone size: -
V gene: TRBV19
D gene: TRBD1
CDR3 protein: CASSATGGMGELFF
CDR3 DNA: TGTGCCAGTAGTGCCACAGGGGGCATGGGGGAGCTGTTTTTT

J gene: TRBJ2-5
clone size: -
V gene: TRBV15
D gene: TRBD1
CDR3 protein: CATSTYRGRGETQYF
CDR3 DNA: TGTGCCACCAGCACCTACAGGGGGCGTGGGGAGACCCAGTACTTC

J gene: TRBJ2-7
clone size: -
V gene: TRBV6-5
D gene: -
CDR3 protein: CASRTDPYEQYF
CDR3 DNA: TGTGCCAGCAGGACAGATCCCTACGAGCAGTACTTC

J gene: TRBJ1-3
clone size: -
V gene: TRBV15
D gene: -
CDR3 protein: CATSRGGQISGNTIYF
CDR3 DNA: TGTGCCACCAGCAGAGGTGGACAGATCTCTGGAAACACCATATATTTT

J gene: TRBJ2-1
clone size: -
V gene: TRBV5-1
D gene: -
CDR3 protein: CASSRGDTQYNEQFF
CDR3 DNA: TGCGCCAGCAGCCGGGGGGACACTCAGTACAATGAGCAGTTCTTC

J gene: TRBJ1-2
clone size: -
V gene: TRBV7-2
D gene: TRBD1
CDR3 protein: CASSPTGDGYTF
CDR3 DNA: TGTGCCAGCAGCCCCACAGGGGATGGCTACACCTTC

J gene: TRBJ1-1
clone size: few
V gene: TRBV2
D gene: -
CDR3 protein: CATSPGGTEAFF
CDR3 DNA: TGTGCCACCTCCCCGGGGGGGACTGAAGCTTTCTTT

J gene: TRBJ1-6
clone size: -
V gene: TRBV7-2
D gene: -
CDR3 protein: CASSLFAEESPLHF
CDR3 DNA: TGTGCCAGCAGCTTATTTGCAGAAGAATCACCCCTCCACTTT

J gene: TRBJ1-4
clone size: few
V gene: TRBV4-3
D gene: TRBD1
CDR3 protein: CASSQDPGTANEKLFF
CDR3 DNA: TGCGCCAGCAGCCAAGATCCTGGGACAGCGAATGAAAAACTGTTTTTT

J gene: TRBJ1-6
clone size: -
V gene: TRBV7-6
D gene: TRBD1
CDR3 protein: CASSPGIGGLSPLHF
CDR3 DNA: TGTGCCAGCAGCCCAGGAATAGGGGGCCTCTCACCCCTCCACTTT

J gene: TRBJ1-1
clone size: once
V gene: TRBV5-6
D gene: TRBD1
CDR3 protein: CASSLGQGPMNTEAFF
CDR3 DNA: TGTGCCAGCAGCCTCGGACAGGGGCCCATGAACACTGAAGCTTTCTTT

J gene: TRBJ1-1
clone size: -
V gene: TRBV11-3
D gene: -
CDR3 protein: CASSLVLTRFTEAFF
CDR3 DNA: TGTGCCAGCAGCTTAGTCCTGACACGATTCACTGAAGCTTTCTTT

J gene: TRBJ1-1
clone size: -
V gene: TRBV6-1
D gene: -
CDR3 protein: CASPRLTEAFF
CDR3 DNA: TGTGCCAGCCCTAGACTAACTGAAGCTTTCTTT

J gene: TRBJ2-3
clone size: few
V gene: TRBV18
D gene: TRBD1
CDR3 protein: CASSPILGQGLSTDTQYF
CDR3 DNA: TGTGCCAGCTCACCAATCCTCGGACAGGGTCTCAGCACAGATACGCAGTATTTT

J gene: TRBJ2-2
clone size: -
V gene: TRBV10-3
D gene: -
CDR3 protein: CAISYETNTGELFF
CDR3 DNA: TGTGCCATCAGTTACGAGACTAACACCGGGGAGCTGTTTTTT

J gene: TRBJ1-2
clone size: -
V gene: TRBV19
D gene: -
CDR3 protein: CASSIDRGDYGYTF
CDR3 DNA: TGTGCCAGTAGTATAGATCGGGGAGACTATGGCTACACCTTC

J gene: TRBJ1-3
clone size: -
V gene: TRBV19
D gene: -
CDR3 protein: CASSIDLGNTIYF
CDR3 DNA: TGTGCCAGTAGTATAGACCTTGGAAACACCATATATTTT

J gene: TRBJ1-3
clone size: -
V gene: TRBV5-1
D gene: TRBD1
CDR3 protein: CASSTRTGPGNTIYF
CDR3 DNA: TGCGCCAGCAGCACCCGGACAGGGCCTGGAAACACCATATATTTT

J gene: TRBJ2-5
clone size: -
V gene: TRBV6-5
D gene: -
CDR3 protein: CASSAGYETQYF
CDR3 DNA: TGTGCCAGCAGTGCAGGGTACGAGACCCAGTACTTC

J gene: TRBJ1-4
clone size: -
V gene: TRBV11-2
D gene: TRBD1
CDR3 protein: CASSLERGRAEKLFF
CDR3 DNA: TGTGCCAGCAGCTTAGAGAGGGGGCGCGCTGAAAAACTGTTTTTT

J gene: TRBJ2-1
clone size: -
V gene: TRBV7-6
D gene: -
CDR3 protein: CASSLALSSYNEQFF
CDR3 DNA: TGTGCCAGCAGCTTAGCCCTGAGCTCCTACAATGAGCAGTTCTTC

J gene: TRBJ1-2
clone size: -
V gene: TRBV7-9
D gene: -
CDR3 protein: CASSLSEGRGYTF
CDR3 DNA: TGTGCCAGCAGCCTGTCAGAGGGGAGGGGCTACACCTTC

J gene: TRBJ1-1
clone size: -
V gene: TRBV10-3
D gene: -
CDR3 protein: CAISETRNTEAFF
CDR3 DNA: TGTGCCATCAGTGAAACACGAAACACTGAAGCTTTCTTT

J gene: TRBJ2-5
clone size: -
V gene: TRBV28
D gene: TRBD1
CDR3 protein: CASSLQGVETQYF
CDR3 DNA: TGTGCCAGCAGTCTCCAGGGGGTCGAGACCCAGTACTTC

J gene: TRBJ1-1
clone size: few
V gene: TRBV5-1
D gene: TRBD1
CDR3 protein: CASSSLDRGVNTEAFF
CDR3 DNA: TGCGCCAGCAGCAGCCTGGACAGGGGTGTTAACACTGAAGCTTTCTTT

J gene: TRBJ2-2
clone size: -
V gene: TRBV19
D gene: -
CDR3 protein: CASSILAGAAGELFF
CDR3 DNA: TGTGCCAGTAGTATATTGGCGGGGGCGGCCGGGGAGCTGTTTTTT

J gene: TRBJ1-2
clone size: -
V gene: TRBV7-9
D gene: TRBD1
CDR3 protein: CASSWTGGSGYTF
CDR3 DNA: TGTGCCAGCAGCTGGACAGGGGGATCTGGCTACACCTTC

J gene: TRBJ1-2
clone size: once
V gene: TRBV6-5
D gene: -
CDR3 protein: CASSYSGGGINYGYTF
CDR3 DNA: TGTGCCAGCAGTTACTCAGGTGGAGGCATTAACTATGGCTACACCTTC

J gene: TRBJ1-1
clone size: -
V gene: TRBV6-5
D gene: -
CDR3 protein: CASSYTGLNTEAFF
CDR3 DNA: TGTGCCAGCAGTTACACAGGTCTCAACACTGAAGCTTTCTTT

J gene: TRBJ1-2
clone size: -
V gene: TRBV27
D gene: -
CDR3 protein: CASSSYRSDGYTF
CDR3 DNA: TGTGCCAGCAGTTCTTACAGGAGCGATGGCTACACCTTC

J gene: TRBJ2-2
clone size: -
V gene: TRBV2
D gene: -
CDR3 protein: CASSGTGTGELFF
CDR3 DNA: TGTGCCAGCAGTGGAACAGGAACCGGGGAGCTGTTTTTT

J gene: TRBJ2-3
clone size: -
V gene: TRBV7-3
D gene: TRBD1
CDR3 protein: CASSSQDRVFTDTQYF
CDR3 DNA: TGTGCCAGCAGCTCCCAGGACAGGGTCTTCACAGATACGCAGTATTTT

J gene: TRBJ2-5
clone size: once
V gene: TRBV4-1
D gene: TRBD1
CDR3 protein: CASSQARGRETQYF
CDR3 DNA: TGCGCCAGCAGCCAGGCCAGGGGGCGGGAGACCCAGTACTTC

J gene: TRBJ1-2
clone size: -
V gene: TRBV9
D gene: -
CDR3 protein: CASSVGRNYGYTF
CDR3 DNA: TGTGCCAGCAGCGTAGGGAGGAACTATGGCTACACCTTC

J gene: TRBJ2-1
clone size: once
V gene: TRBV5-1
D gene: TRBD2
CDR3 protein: CASSLGLAGGNEQFF
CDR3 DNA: TGCGCCAGCAGCTTGGGACTAGCGGGGGGGAATGAGCAGTTCTTC